Listed below are T cell receptor beta chains from one sample, sequenced in a study of blood T cell repertoires in COVID-19. Here immunoSEQ multiplex PCR was the method, and the copy in TCRdb shows in-frame clones only, minus some. The sample consists of 200,000 or so clones, more than 85% of them appearing once. Sequenced sample: peripheral blood. The receptors stem from a man between 40 and 49 years old with active or convalescent COVID-19. Each CDR3 is given with its conserved first and last residue. The D gene is left open where the match is weak. Rows give clone size only sometimes, using once, few, many, or a class for an expanded clone.

>TRBD1|TRBV9|.|TRBJ1-2|16
CASSLSRGLPNYGYTF
TGTGCCAGCAGCCTATCAAGGGGGCTCCCTAACTATGGCTACACCTTC
>.|TRBV7-9|once|TRBJ1-4|12
CASSSFGEKLFF
TGTGCCAGCAGCTCCTTCGGGGAAAAACTGTTTTTT
>.|TRBV9|.|TRBJ2-7|13
CASSARGGYEQYF
TGTGCCAGCAGCGCAAGAGGAGGCTACGAGCAGTACTTC
>TRBD1|TRBV2|.|TRBJ2-7|14
CASRTGSRVGEQYF
TGTGCCAGCAGGACAGGGTCTCGGGTTGGAGAGCAGTACTTC
>.|TRBV18|.|TRBJ2-7|15
CASSPQFDSNYEQYF
TGTGCCAGCTCACCACAGTTCGATTCTAACTACGAGCAGTACTTC
>.|TRBV4-1|.|TRBJ1-6|17
CASSQEENRLFNSPLHF
TGCGCCAGCAGCCAAGAGGAAAACAGGTTGTTTAATTCACCCCTCCACTTT
>TRBD1|TRBV29-1|.|TRBJ2-7|17
CSASGGFTGGINYEQYF
TGCAGCGCTTCGGGGGGTTTTACAGGGGGCATTAACTACGAGCAGTACTTC
>.|TRBV4-2|.|TRBJ1-2|14
CASSQGGSYYGYTF
TGTGCCAGCAGCCAAGGAGGGTCCTACTACGGCTACACCTTC
>TRBD2|TRBV19|once|TRBJ2-5|17
CASSIRVAGVSEETQYF
TGTGCCAGTAGTATTCGGGTAGCGGGAGTATCTGAAGAGACCCAGTACTTC
>.|TRBV7-3|.|TRBJ2-5|15
CASSLSNAGPGAQYF
TGTGCCAGCAGCTTAAGTAATGCAGGCCCCGGGGCCCAGTACTTC
>TRBD2|TRBV2|.|TRBJ2-2|22
CASSEASRPEGRLAAITGELFF
TGTGCCAGCAGTGAAGCGTCAAGGCCAGAAGGTAGACTAGCGGCGATAACCGGGGAGCTGTTTTTT
>TRBD1|TRBV9|.|TRBJ2-3|16
CASSGLATGITDTQYF
TGTGCCAGCAGCGGGCTCGCGACAGGGATAACAGATACGCAGTATTTT
>TRBD1|TRBV9|.|TRBJ1-2|16
CASSVGQGALRDGYTF
TGTGCCAGCAGCGTTGGACAGGGGGCGTTAAGGGATGGCTACACCTTC
>TRBD1|TRBV19|.|TRBJ2-3|14
CASSLGTGRNTQYF
TGTGCCAGTAGTCTAGGGACAGGGAGGAATACGCAGTATTTT
>TRBD1|TRBV6-5|.|TRBJ1-2|12
CASYTPTGAYTF
TGTGCCAGCTACACCCCAACAGGGGCGTACACCTTC
>.|TRBV30|.|TRBJ1-3|16
CAWSLGLPGSGNTIYF
TGTGCCTGGAGTTTGGGACTCCCAGGATCTGGAAACACCATATATTTT
>TRBD1|TRBV28|few|TRBJ1-1|20
CASSFSLYTLTGTGPPEAFF
TGTGCCAGCAGTTTTAGCTTGTATACACTCACCGGGACAGGACCCCCTGAAGCTTTCTTT
>TRBD2|TRBV5-1|.|TRBJ2-5|17
CASSLGVAGGNQETQYF
TGCGCCAGCAGCTTGGGGGTAGCGGGAGGTAACCAAGAGACCCAGTACTTC
>.|TRBV4-2|.|TRBJ2-7|18
CASSQDWATDLFFYEQYF
TGTGCCAGCAGCCAAGATTGGGCGACAGATCTTTTTTTTTACGAGCAGTACTTC
>TRBD1|TRBV5-1|.|TRBJ1-1|17
CASSLSTGGPQSTEAFF
TGCGCCAGCAGCTTGAGCACAGGGGGTCCCCAAAGCACTGAAGCTTTCTTT
>TRBD2|TRBV29-1|.|TRBJ2-1|15
CSVTPRSGTRNEQFF
TGCAGCGTGACCCCTAGGAGCGGGACGCGCAATGAGCAGTTCTTC
>TRBD1|TRBV5-6|.|TRBJ1-2|15
CASSQATAGGTGYTF
TGTGCCAGCAGCCAAGCTACAGCAGGGGGCACTGGCTACACCTTC